These 11 T cell receptor beta chains share one sample of origin, sequenced in a study of T-cell reconstitution after alpha-beta-depleted transplantation in children. During its preparation, the TCRbeta library received unique molecular identifiers. TCRdb reprocessed the PCR reads via MiXCR and lists one record per CDR3 protein. The sample has some 200,000 distinct CDR3 sequences; approximately 9.9% are singletons. Sequencing used PBMCs from the stem cell graft donor, obtained from the stem cell graft. These receptors were taken from a human donor who donated a stem cell graft to a child with SCID.

This clonotype was recorded many times. The chain couples TRBV5-1 to TRBJ1-1; D may be TRBD1 (6 bases). CDR1 and CDR2 from the germline V gene are SGHRS and YFSETQ. Trimming pared 3 bases from V and 8 bases from J, leaving 17 bases between. This CDR3 spans 14 amino acids. CDR3 coding DNA: TGCGCCAGCAGCTCCTCCCCCCCAGGGGCCGAAGCTTTCTTT. This encodes CASSSSPPGAEAFF.

The J gene is TRBJ2-1, the V gene TRBV20-1; 11 bases line up with TRBD2. The end of the DNA aligns better with TRBJ2-7, so the J call may be wrong. CDR1 and CDR2 (germline): DFQATT, SNEGSKA (reference sequence). The CDR3 runs to 14 residues. DNA for the CDR3: TGCAGTGCTAGGGGACTAGCGGCCTACAATGAGCAGTACTTC. Its protein is CSARGLAAYNEQYF.

This clonotype occurred many times. The chain couples TRBV29-1 to TRBJ1-2; weak D call: TRBD1 (5 bases). The germline gives CDR1 SQVTM, CDR2 ANQGSEA. V lost 4 bases and J 8 bases, leaving 20 bases between the germline ends. The CDR3 covers 14 residues. CDR3 DNA: TGCAGCGTTGTCCGGGGCCGATCCGTCGAGGGCTACACCTTC. The encoded protein is CSVVRGRSVEGYTF.

This clonotype was seen repeatedly, ten times or more. The chain couples TRBV12-3 or TRBV12-4 to TRBJ2-2, with a tentative D call TRBD1 (6 bases). V dropped 5 bases and J dropped 4 bases, with 14 bases sitting between them. The CDR3 spans 15 residues. CDR3: CASSPQGRSTGELFF. DNA of the CDR3: TGTGCCAGCAGTCCGCAGGGGCGCAGCACCGGGGAGCTGTTTTTT.

Ten or more counts support this clonotype. The chain is built from TRBV5-1 and TRBJ2-4; D not certain. This CDR3 is built from 14 residues. Germline CDR1 reads SGHRS; CDR2 reads YFSETQ. Trimming stripped 0 bases from V and 7 bases from J, with 11 bases between. CDR3 nucleotide sequence: TGCGCCAGCAGCTTGGATCCCGGGTTGAACATTCAGTACTTC. It translates to CASSLDPGLNIQYF. Complete variable domain (other parts from reference TRBV5-1 and TRBJ2-4): KAGVTQTPRYLIKTRGQQVTLSCSPISGHRSVSWYQQTPGQGLQFLFEYFSETQRNKGNFPGRFSGRQFSNSRSEMNVSTLELGDSALYLCASSLDPGLNIQYFGAGTRLSVL.

This clonotype was observed many times. The rearrangement joins TRBV5-1 to TRBJ2-5; D is ambiguous. Trimming removed 1 base from V and 3 bases from J, with 7 bases in between. Germline V CDR1 and CDR2: SGHRS, YFSETQ. This CDR3 spans 13 amino acids. CDR3 sequence: CASSLSSEETQYF. CDR3 DNA: TGCGCCAGCAGCTTGAGTAGTGAAGAGACCCAGTACTTC.

This clonotype was counted many times. This chain connects TRBV12-3 or TRBV12-4 to TRBJ1-5; D is uncertain. V dropped 6 bases and J dropped 7 bases, with 16 bases sitting between them. The CDR3 has 14 amino acids. The CDR3 is CASRAGSLYQPQHF. As DNA, the CDR3 is TGTGCCAGCAGGGCCGGGTCTTTATACCAGCCCCAGCATTTT.

Many counts were recorded for this clonotype. The chain recombines TRBV30 with TRBJ1-6; no firm D call. Trimming shortened V by 3 bases and J by 10 bases, and 16 bases separated the two germline ends. The CDR3 runs to 14 residues. Germline CDR1 GTSNPN, CDR2 SVGIG (reference sequence). CDR3 DNA sequence: TGTGCCTGGAGCCCGGGCCTCCCTGACTCACCCCTCCACTTT. It yields the protein CAWSPGLPDSPLHF.

This clonotype was detected ten times or more. This chain joins TRBV20-1 and TRBJ2-2; 9 bases match TRBD1. With 6 bases clipped from V and 3 bases from J, the junction kept 8 bases outside the gene matches. The germline V gene encodes CDR1 DFQATT and CDR2 SNEGSKA (reference sequence). This CDR3 has 15 amino acids. As DNA, the CDR3 is TGCAGTGCCCCCCGGCGGGACAGGGACACCGGGGAGCTGTTTTTT. It encodes CSAPRRDRDTGELFF.

This clonotype has ten or more counts. The CDR3 spells CASSLGLGTSGSQETQYF. The CDR3 DNA reads as TGTGCCAGCAGCTTGGGTCTGGGGACTAGCGGCAGCCAAGAGACCCAGTACTTC. The chain links TRBV11-2 to TRBJ2-5, with 11 positions matching TRBD2. The CDR3 has 18 residues. J was trimmed by 1 base and V by 3 bases; bases with no gene match: 10. Germline CDR1 and CDR2: SGHAT and FQNNGV.

Many counts were recorded for this clonotype. The chain links TRBV10-2 to TRBJ1-5, with no clear D. Germline CDR1 WSHSY, CDR2 SAAADI. The germline V and J ends were trimmed by 5 bases and 5 bases, with 10 bases remaining between them. The CDR3 is 13 amino acids. CDR3 nucleotides: TGCGCCAGCAGTCGAAGGGTTGATCAGCCCCAGCATTTT. It codes for CASSRRVDQPQHF.